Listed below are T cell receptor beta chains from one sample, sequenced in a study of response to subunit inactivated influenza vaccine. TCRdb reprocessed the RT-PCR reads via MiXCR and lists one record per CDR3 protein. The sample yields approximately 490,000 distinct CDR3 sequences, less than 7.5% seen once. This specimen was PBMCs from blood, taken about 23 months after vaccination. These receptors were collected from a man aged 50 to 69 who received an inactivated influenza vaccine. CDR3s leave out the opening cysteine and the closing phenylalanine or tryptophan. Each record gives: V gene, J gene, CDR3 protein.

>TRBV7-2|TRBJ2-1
ASSPDREYPWF
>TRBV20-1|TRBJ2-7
SARGGRARYEQY
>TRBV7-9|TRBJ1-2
TSSLEVGGYGYT
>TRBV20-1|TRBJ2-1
SATRPGDYLYNEQF
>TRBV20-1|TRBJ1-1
SAPSGPEAF
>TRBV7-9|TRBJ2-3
ASSQLGQSTDTQY
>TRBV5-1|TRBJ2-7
ASSLGSGHLGAYEQY
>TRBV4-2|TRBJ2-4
AGSQGGAKNIQY
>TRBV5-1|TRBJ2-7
ASSLQQGYEQY
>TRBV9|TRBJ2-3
ASSDLRGGGDTQY
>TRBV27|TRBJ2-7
ASSLRWTEPFYEQY
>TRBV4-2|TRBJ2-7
ASSQDRDNTYEQY
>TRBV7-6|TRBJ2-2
ASTGQGEGGELF
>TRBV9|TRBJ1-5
ASSVDGAGQPQH
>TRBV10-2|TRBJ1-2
ASSETTMQYGYT
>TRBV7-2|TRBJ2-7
ASSFSGFSSSYEQY
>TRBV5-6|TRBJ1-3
ASSYAGAGNTIY
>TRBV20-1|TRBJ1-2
SATQGRGYGYT
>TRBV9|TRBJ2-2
ASSVTGQYTGELF
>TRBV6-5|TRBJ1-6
ASSYGGDNSPLH
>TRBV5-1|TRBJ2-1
ASSLVLRDNEQF
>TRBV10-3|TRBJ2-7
AISESHAGWEQY
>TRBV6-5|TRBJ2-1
ASSYSNLAGIYNEQF
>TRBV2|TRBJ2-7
ASRPTSGGSREQY
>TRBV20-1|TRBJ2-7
SARDLAGVGEQY
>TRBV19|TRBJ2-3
ASSDPRLAGGHTQY
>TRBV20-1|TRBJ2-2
SARPSSGGTGELF
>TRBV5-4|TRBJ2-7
ASQGGTHEQY
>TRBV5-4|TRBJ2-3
ASSHLSGGMADTQY
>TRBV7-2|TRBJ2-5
ASSLYMETQY
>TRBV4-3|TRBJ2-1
ASSHTQGYNEQF
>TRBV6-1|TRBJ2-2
ASSPRGGGELF
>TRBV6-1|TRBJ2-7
AIRDLYEQY
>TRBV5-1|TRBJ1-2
ASRPGDYGYT
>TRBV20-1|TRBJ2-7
SATIPGHSYEQY
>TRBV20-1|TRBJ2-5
SATAGTGQETQY
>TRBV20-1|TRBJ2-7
SARVPLAGHYEQY
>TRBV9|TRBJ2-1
ASSVVPGGYNEQF
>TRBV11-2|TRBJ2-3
ASSFVAGASTDTQY
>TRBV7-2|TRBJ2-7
ASSPYRAAYEQY
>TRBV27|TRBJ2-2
ASSLSKVTGELF
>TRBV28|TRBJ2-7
ASSLVSGTEPHSYEQY
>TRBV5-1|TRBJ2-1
ASSSESSYNEQF
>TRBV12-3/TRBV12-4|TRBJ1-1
ASSFGELMNTEAF
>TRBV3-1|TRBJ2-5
ASSQDPAGQETQY
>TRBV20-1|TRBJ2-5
SAEPRRDSQETQY
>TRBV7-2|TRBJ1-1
ASSLAGGTLNTEAF
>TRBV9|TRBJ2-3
ASSVESSGRTQY
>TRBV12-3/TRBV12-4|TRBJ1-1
ASSWEGRRTEAF
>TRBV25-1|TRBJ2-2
ASSGPPEGWDTGELF
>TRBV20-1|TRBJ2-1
SARDHQGGNEQF
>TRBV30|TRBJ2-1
AWPAKQGNYNEQF
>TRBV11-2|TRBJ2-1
ASSLGKTSGSLDEQF
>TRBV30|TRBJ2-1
AWSVLGGVVNEQF
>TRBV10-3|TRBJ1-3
AISGAGSDSGNTIY